The 28 T cell receptor beta chains listed next were all sequenced from one sample in a study of T cells after yellow fever vaccination. Using its own MiXCR run on the 5' RACE reads, TCRdb lists one record per CDR3 protein. The sample lists about 310,000 distinct CDR3 sequences; roughly 3.5% were seen once. The material sequenced was PBMCs, taken on the day of the yellow fever booster vaccination. These receptors were collected from a man aged 18 to 30 who received the YFV17D yellow fever vaccine.

This clonotype was seen at least ten times. The genes are TRBV7-3 and TRBJ2-5; TRBD2 might be the D (5 bases). Germline V gives CDR1 SGHTA, CDR2 FQGTGA. Trimming took off 1 base at V and 2 bases at J, with 8 bases between the two ends. The length of the CDR3 is 14 residues. The CDR3 spells CASSLRPGQETQYF. DNA for the CDR3: TGTGCCAGCAGCTTAAGACCGGGGCAAGAGACCCAGTACTTC.

This clonotype was seen at least ten times. The chain employs TRBV6-2 or TRBV6-3 and TRBJ2-1; possibly TRBD1 or TRBD2 for D (6 bases each). The CDR3 spans 12 residues. The germline V gene encodes CDR1 MNHEY and CDR2 SVGEGT. Trimming pared 2 bases from V and 13 bases from J, leaving 12 bases between. CDR3 loop: CASSYGGGPQFF. CDR3 DNA: TGTGCCAGCAGTTACGGAGGGGGGCCTCAGTTCTTC.

The rearrangement uses TRBV20-1 and TRBJ1-6; 8 bases are shared with TRBD1. The CDR3 covers 20 residues. CDR1 is DFQATT and CDR2 is SNEGSKA in the germline V gene (reference sequence). Trimming at V came to 1 base and at J to 1 base, leaving 15 bases not matched to a gene. CDR3 loop: CSARGPTKDRGISYNSPLHF. The CDR3 DNA follows: TGCAGTGCTAGAGGTCCCACAAAAGACAGGGGTATTTCCTATAATTCACCCCTCCACTTT.

This clonotype was picked up many times. This chain links TRBV7-2 with TRBJ1-1; D might be TRBD1 (6 bases). Trimming pared 2 bases from V and 11 bases from J, leaving 12 bases between. The V gene's germline CDR1 is SGHTA and CDR2 FQGNSA. CDR3 length: 12 amino acids. The CDR3 sequence is CASSLQQGSAFF. DNA for the CDR3: TGTGCCAGCAGCTTACAGCAGGGGAGTGCTTTCTTT.

This clonotype was seen ten or more times. V gene TRBV28 combines with J gene TRBJ1-2; D not resolved. The CDR3 covers 13 residues. The germline gives CDR1 MDHEN, CDR2 SYDVKM. V was pared by 7 bases and J by 0 bases, with 9 bases between. The CDR3 DNA reads TGTGCCAGCACCCTGGGAGCTAACTATGGCTACACCTTC. Protein sequence: CASTLGANYGYTF.

This clonotype was detected ten times or more. The chain couples TRBV5-1 to TRBJ2-7, with a tentative D call TRBD2 (5 bases). V shed 2 bases and J shed 3 bases, with 12 bases lying between them. The length of the CDR3 is 14 residues. Germline values: CDR1 SGHRS, CDR2 YFSETQ. CDR3 nucleotide sequence: TGCGCCAGCAGCTTCGGGGTTGATAGCTACGAGCAGTACGTC. Residues: CASSFGVDSYEQYV.

The chain combines TRBV6-5 with TRBJ2-3; no definite D call. From germline, CDR1 is MNHEY and CDR2 SVGAGI. Trimming cost V 1 base and J 6 bases, with 11 bases left between them. This CDR3 contains 14 residues. The CDR3 sequence: CASSYYGFSDTQYF. In DNA, the CDR3 is TGTGCCAGCAGTTACTATGGGTTTTCGGATACGCAGTATTTT.

The chain employs TRBV6-5 and TRBJ1-6; 10 bases map to TRBD1. Trimming cost V 0 bases and J 11 bases; bases outside gene matches: 7. CDR3 length: 16 residues. Germline assignment: CDR1 MNHEY and CDR2 SVGAGI. The CDR3: CASSYSGAGQGTPLHF. The CDR3 nucleotides read TGTGCCAGCAGTTACTCGGGGGCGGGACAGGGGACACCCCTCCACTTT.

This clonotype was seen a few times. The CDR3, as DNA: TGTGCCAGCAGCCCCGCACTCTGGACAGGGGACGAGCAGTACTTC. It is translated as CASSPALWTGDEQYF. The chain recombines TRBV7-8 with TRBJ2-7; the match to TRBD1 covers 9 bases. The germline V gene has CDR1 SGHVS and CDR2 FQNEAQ. The CDR3 spans 15 residues. V lost 5 bases, J lost 5 bases, and 10 bases stayed unmatched.

The rearrangement uses TRBV21-1 and TRBJ2-2; TRBD1, the D gene given by the table, was not confirmed from the DNA. TRBV21-1 is a listed pseudogene. This CDR3 is built from 22 residues. The CDR3 nucleotides are TGTGCCAGCAGCAAACGAGACAGGGGGCTCGCGGCCCCTCATAACGCCACCGGGGAGCTGTTTTTT. Translating it yields CASSKRDRGLAAPHNATGELFF.

This clonotype was found a few times. The chain uses TRBV10-3 and TRBJ1-5, with 8 bases identical to TRBD1. The CDR3 contains 14 residues. From germline, CDR1 is ENHRY and CDR2 SYGVKD. With 11 bases clipped from V and 4 bases from J, the junction kept 10 bases outside the gene matches. The CDR3 is CASARQGSNQPQHF. CDR3 coding DNA: TGTGCCTCTGCGAGACAGGGGAGTAATCAGCCCCAGCATTTT.

This clonotype was seen at least ten times. The rearrangement links TRBV24-1 to TRBJ2-1; 9 bases align to TRBD1. The CDR3 has 16 amino acids. The germline V gene has CDR1 KGHDR and CDR2 SFDVKD. With V trimmed by 2 bases and J by 6 bases, 7 bases remained unmatched. The DNA of the CDR3 is TGTGCCACCAGTGATTCCGGGACAGGGATTTTCAATGAGCAGTTCTTC. Its protein product is CATSDSGTGIFNEQFF.

This clonotype was counted ten times or more. The chain joins TRBV27 to TRBJ2-5, with TRBD2 identical over 8 bases. The CDR3 consists of 12 residues. The V segment lost 10 bases and the J segment 4 bases; nucleotides outside the gene matches: 5. Germline V gives CDR1 MNHEY, CDR2 SMNVEV (reference sequence). CDR3 bases: TGTGCCACCGGGGGGGTCCGAGAGACCCAGTACTTC. Its translation: CATGGVRETQYF.

This clonotype was seen repeatedly, ten times or more. This sequence joins TRBV12-3 or TRBV12-4 and TRBJ2-1; no clear D. This CDR3 spans 12 amino acids. V was trimmed by 6 bases and J by 7 bases, leaving 10 bases between them. CDR3 in amino acids: CASSRVGNEQFF. The CDR3 DNA reads TGTGCCAGCAGCCGAGTAGGGAATGAGCAGTTCTTC.

This rearrangement joins TRBV7-2 to TRBJ1-6; 9 positions match TRBD1. The ends lost 1 base at V and 9 bases at J; junction bases unmatched: 4. Germline V lookup: CDR1 SGHTA, CDR2 FQGNSA. CDR3 size: 15 residues. The CDR3 DNA is TGTGCCAGCAGCTTAGTAGACAGGGGGGGTTCACCCCTCCACTTT. Residues: CASSLVDRGGSPLHF.

In this sample, this clonotype turned up many times. The chain uses TRBV5-1 and TRBJ2-1; TRBD2 aligns across 9 bases. CDR1 SGHRS and CDR2 YFSETQ come from the germline V gene. Trimming removed 0 bases from V and 7 bases from J; junction bases left unmatched: 8. The CDR3 runs 16 residues. The CDR3 here is CASSLAPGGGANEQFF. The CDR3 DNA reads as TGCGCCAGCAGCTTGGCCCCGGGCGGGGGGGCGAATGAGCAGTTCTTC.

This clonotype has a count of ten or more. The rearrangement joins TRBV9 to TRBJ2-3; possible D gene TRBD2, 6 bases. The CDR3 has 15 amino acids. Germline V gives CDR1 SGDLS, CDR2 YYNGEE. V was shortened by 0 bases and J by 4 bases, with 12 bases between the two germline ends. The CDR3 DNA is TGTGCCAGCAGCGTAGATGTCGGGGGTGCAGATACGCAGTATTTT. Residues: CASSVDVGGADTQYF.

This clonotype was seen more than once but under ten times. The chain joins TRBV7-9 to TRBJ2-3, with D possibly matching TRBD2 (6 bases). The CDR3 consists of 15 residues. Per the germline V gene, CDR1 is SEHNR and CDR2 is FQNEAQ (reference sequence). V was shortened by 6 bases and J by 2 bases, with 15 bases between the two germline ends. This CDR3 reads CASSRVEGPTDTQYF. The CDR3 DNA sequence: TGTGCCAGCAGTCGCGTGGAGGGACCCACAGATACGCAGTATTTT.

The sample holds many counts of this clonotype. The chain joins TRBV6-1 to TRBJ2-5; D may be TRBD1 (6 bases). Germline CDR1 is MNHNS and CDR2 is SASEGT. The V end was cut by 4 bases, the J end by 4 bases, with 19 bases between. This CDR3 is built from 16 residues. The CDR3 nucleotides are TGTGCCAGCAGTGTAACCCAGGCCAGGGGCGGAGAGACCCAGTACTTC. It encodes CASSVTQARGGETQYF.

The genes are TRBV10-3 and TRBJ2-3; no clear D. Germline-derived CDR1 and CDR2 are ENHRY and SYGVKD. There are 12 residues in the CDR3. V dropped 5 bases and J dropped 3 bases, with 6 bases sitting between them. This chain's CDR3 is CAISKQTDTQYF. CDR3 coding DNA: TGTGCCATCAGTAAGCAGACAGATACGCAGTATTTT.

This rearrangement joins TRBV10-3 to TRBJ2-7; TRBD1 matches 7 bases. Germline assignment: CDR1 ENHRY and CDR2 SYGVKD. The CDR3 length is 14 residues. With 4 bases clipped from V and 2 bases from J, the junction kept 5 bases outside the gene matches. This CDR3 reads CAISVAGGTYEQYF. The CDR3 region has the DNA TGTGCCATCAGTGTTGCAGGGGGTACCTACGAGCAGTACTTC.

This chain connects TRBV20-1 to TRBJ1-2, with D perhaps TRBD1 (6 bases). V gave up 0 bases and J gave up 4 bases, with 18 bases separating them. The CDR3 covers 16 residues. The germline CDR1 and CDR2 sequences are DFQATT and SNEGSKA (reference sequence). CDR3: CSARDPMQGGGYGYTF. CDR3 DNA sequence: TGCAGTGCTAGAGATCCCATGCAGGGAGGGGGCTATGGCTACACCTTC.

V and J are TRBV19 and TRBJ1-2, with TRBD1 identical over 9 bases. The CDR3 sequence is 17 residues long. Per the germline V gene, CDR1 is LNHDA and CDR2 is SQIVND (reference sequence). Germline trimming cut 7 bases from V and 2 bases from J; bases unmatched to any gene: 14. CDR3 bases: TGTGCCAGTATCGGGCGGGACAGGGAGGTCGAAAACTATGGCTACACCTTC. Translating gives CASIGRDREVENYGYTF.

The rearrangement uses TRBV6-5 and TRBJ2-1, with 8 bases fitting TRBD2. The V segment lost 6 bases and the J segment 0 bases; nucleotides outside the gene matches: 7. CDR3 size: 16 residues. Germline values: CDR1 MNHEY, CDR2 SVGAGI. The CDR3 bases are TGTGCCAGCAGACAAGCGGGGGAAAGCTCCTACAATGAGCAGTTCTTC. Translating it yields CASRQAGESSYNEQFF.

In this sample, this clonotype turned up a few times. In DNA, the CDR3 is TGCAGTGCTAGGCCCGGGGGGGCGAAGGATGAGCAGTTCTTC. It encodes CSARPGGAKDEQFF. The genes are TRBV20-1 and TRBJ2-1; 8 positions agree with TRBD2. Trimming removed 3 bases from V and 8 bases from J; junction bases left unmatched: 9. Germline CDR1 reads DFQATT; CDR2 reads SNEGSKA (reference sequence). This CDR3 is built from 14 residues.

There are many counts of this clonotype. V usage is TRBV5-1 and J usage is TRBJ2-5, with 8 bases that match TRBD2. CDR1 is SGHRS and CDR2 is YFSETQ in the germline V gene. V was pared by 4 bases and J by 5 bases, with 4 bases of the junction left unmatched. The CDR3 contains 13 residues. CDR3 sequence: CASSREGSETQYF. For the CDR3, the DNA is TGCGCCAGCAGCCGGGAGGGGAGCGAGACCCAGTACTTC.

The table lists this clonotype with many counts. The genes are TRBV6-5 and TRBJ2-3; TRBD2 agrees at 10 bases. The CDR3 runs to 13 residues. The V gene end was trimmed by 7 bases and the J gene end by 4 bases; junction bases not matched to a gene: 2. Germline V gene lookup returns CDR1 MNHEY and CDR2 SVGAGI. CDR3 loop: CASTTSGADTQYF. In nucleotides, the CDR3 is TGTGCCAGCACCACTAGCGGGGCAGATACGCAGTATTTT.

The genes are TRBV20-1 and TRBJ2-1; TRBD2 matches 14 bases. CDR3 size: 16 residues. Germline lookup yields CDR1 DFQATT and CDR2 SNEGSKA (reference sequence). V gave up 3 bases and J gave up 4 bases; unmatched junction bases: 5. CDR3: CSASGGLAGEYNEQFF. The CDR3 DNA follows: TGCAGTGCTAGTGGGGGACTAGCGGGGGAATACAATGAGCAGTTCTTC.